These 11 T cell receptor beta chains originate from one sample sequenced in a study of OX40 agonist ivuxolimab in advanced cancers. TCRdb's table, derived via immunoSEQ multiplex PCR, lists solely in-frame clones and lacks some. The profile shows tens of thousands of clones, nearly 80% of them singletons. Sequencing used CD4+ or CD8+ T cells sorted from blood, obtained in a trial of the OX40 agonist ivuxolimab. The receptors originated from an adult with an advanced solid tumor such as melanoma, head and neck, liver or kidney cancer.

The chain carries TRBV20-1 and TRBJ1-1; D gene ambiguous. Trimming stripped 3 bases from V and 10 bases from J, with 12 bases between. This CDR3 has 11 amino acids. The germline V gene has CDR1 DFQATT and CDR2 SNEGSKA (reference sequence). CDR3 protein: CSASIGLVAFF. CDR3 DNA: TGCAGTGCTAGTATCGGTTTGGTAGCTTTCTTT.

This chain connects TRBV28 to TRBJ2-1; 10 nucleotides agree with TRBD2. Germline trimming cut 11 bases from V and 6 bases from J; bases unmatched to any gene: 4. Germline V gene sequence: CDR1 MDHEN, CDR2 SYDVKM. This CDR3 contains 12 residues. In DNA form, the CDR3 reads TGTGCCTCTAGCGGGAGTGTCAATGAGCAGTTCTTC. The encoded protein is CASSGSVNEQFF.

The rearrangement links TRBV18 to TRBJ2-6; D ambiguous. Per the germline V gene, CDR1 is KGHSH and CDR2 is LQKENI. This CDR3 has 14 amino acids. The germline V and J ends were trimmed by 3 bases and 3 bases, with 6 bases remaining between them. CDR3 loop: CASSPGVGANVLTF. CDR3 DNA: TGTGCCAGCTCACCGGGTGTTGGGGCCAACGTCCTGACTTTC.

This chain joins TRBV19 and TRBJ2-7; 7 bases match TRBD1. The CDR3 extends over 15 amino acids. CDR1 and CDR2 (germline): LNHDA, SQIVND (reference sequence). The V segment lost 2 bases and the J segment 4 bases; nucleotides outside the gene matches: 8. The CDR3 reads CASSIRQGQGYEQYF. DNA of the CDR3: TGTGCCAGTAGTATACGACAGGGTCAAGGGTACGAGCAGTACTTC.

V is TRBV19 and J is TRBJ1-2, with 7 nucleotides matching TRBD1. Trimming took 5 bases from V and 0 from J; bases not matched to a gene: 6. CDR3 length equals 15 residues. Germline-derived CDR1 and CDR2 are LNHDA and SQIVND (reference sequence). In nucleotides, the CDR3 is TGTGCCAGTAGTGCCGCGGGACAGTCTAACTATGGCTACACCTTC. Protein: CASSAAGQSNYGYTF.

This chain joins TRBV7-2 and TRBJ1-5; D is undetermined. V lost 6 bases and J 0 bases, leaving 9 bases between the germline ends. Looked up from germline, CDR1 is SGHTA and CDR2 is FQGNSA. CDR3 size: 14 residues. CDR3 region: CASRPPGSNQPQHF. The CDR3 DNA reads as TGTGCCAGCAGGCCGCCGGGTAGCAATCAGCCCCAGCATTTT. Filled out from reference TRBV7-2 and TRBJ1-5, the complete variable domain reads GAGVSQSPSNKVTEKGKDVELRCDPISGHTALYWYRQSLGQGLEFLIYFQGNSAPDKSGLPSDRFSAERTGGSVSTLTIQRTQQEDSAVYLCASRPPGSNQPQHFGDGTRLSIL.

The chain is built from TRBV30 and TRBJ1-5, with a possible D match to TRBD1 (5 bases). V lost 1 base and J 3 bases, leaving 10 bases between the germline ends. Germline CDR1 GTSNPN, CDR2 SVGIG (reference sequence). CDR3 length: 14 amino acids. The CDR3 loop is CAWSDGGSNQPQHF. The CDR3 DNA reads TGTGCCTGGAGTGACGGGGGGTCCAATCAGCCCCAGCATTTT.

The V gene is TRBV5-1, the J gene TRBJ1-1; D may be TRBD1 (5 bases). The CDR3 has 14 residues. CDR1 and CDR2 (germline): SGHRS, YFSETQ. Deletions cut 4 bases from V and 7 bases from J, with 17 bases between. CDR3 sequence (DNA): TGCGCCAGCAGCCTAAACCCGGGGGGACTTGAAGCTTTCTTT. It specifies CASSLNPGGLEAFF. Full variable domain (outside the CDR3, taken from reference TRBV5-1 and TRBJ1-1): KAGVTQTPRYLIKTRGQQVTLSCSPISGHRSVSWYQQTPGQGLQFLFEYFSETQRNKGNFPGRFSGRQFSNSRSEMNVSTLELGDSALYLCASSLNPGGLEAFFGQGTRLTVV.

The chain carries TRBV7-9 and TRBJ1-6; the D is unclear. There are 12 residues in the CDR3. V was clipped by 2 bases and J by 5 bases, with 1 base between them. Per germline, CDR1 SEHNR and CDR2 FQNEAQ (reference sequence). In nucleotides, the CDR3 is TGTGCCAGCAGCTTAAATAATTCACCCCTCCACTTT. The encoded protein is CASSLNNSPLHF.

The V call is TRBV6-5, the J call TRBJ1-1; D is undetermined. Germline CDR1 is MNHEY and CDR2 is SVGAGI. The V gene lost 2 bases and the J gene lost 3 bases, with 13 bases spanning the gap. CDR3 length equals 15 residues. The CDR3 DNA follows: TGTGCCAGCAGTTACGGGTCAGCTCAAGACACTGAAGCTTTCTTT. As protein: CASSYGSAQDTEAFF.

The sample holds a few counts of this clone. This chain links TRBV6-1 with TRBJ1-4; TRBD1 aligns across 7 bases. Germline V CDR1 and CDR2: MNHNS, SASEGT. V was pared by 4 bases and J by 7 bases, with 9 bases of the junction left unmatched. This CDR3 has 15 residues. The CDR3: CASSAIQGYGEKLFF. In DNA, the CDR3 is TGTGCCAGCAGTGCGATACAGGGGTACGGTGAAAAACTGTTTTTT.